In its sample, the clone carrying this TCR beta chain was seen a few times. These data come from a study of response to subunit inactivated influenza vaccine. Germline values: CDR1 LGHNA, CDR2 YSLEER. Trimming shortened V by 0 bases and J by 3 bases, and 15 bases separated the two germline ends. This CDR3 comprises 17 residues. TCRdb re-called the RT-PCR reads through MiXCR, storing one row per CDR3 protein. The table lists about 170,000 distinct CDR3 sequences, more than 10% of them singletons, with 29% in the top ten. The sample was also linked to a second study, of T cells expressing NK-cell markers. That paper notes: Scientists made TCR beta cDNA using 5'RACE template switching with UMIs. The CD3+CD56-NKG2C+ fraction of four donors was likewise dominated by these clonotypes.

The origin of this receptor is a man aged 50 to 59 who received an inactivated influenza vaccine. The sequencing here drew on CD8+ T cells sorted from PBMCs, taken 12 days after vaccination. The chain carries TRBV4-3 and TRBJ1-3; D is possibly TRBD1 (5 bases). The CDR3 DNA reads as TGCGCCAGCAGCCAAGATGGGTCGGGGGGAAGTGGAAACACCATATATTTT. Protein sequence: CASSQDGSGGSGNTIYF.